The 25 T cell receptor beta chains below were found in one sample sequenced in a study of early T cells in non-severe SARS-CoV-2 infection. TCRdb processed the 5' RACE reads anew with MiXCR; each CDR3 protein has one entry. This table holds fewer than 80,000 distinct CDR3 sequences, about 12% found once. Sample: whole blood. The origin of the receptors is an adult who was a healthcare worker with PCR-confirmed SARS-CoV-2 infection or an uninfected control (not recorded which).

This clonotype has a count of ten or more. The chain has TRBV12-3 or TRBV12-4 and TRBJ2-1; D uncertain. The CDR3 is made up of 12 amino acids. With 7 bases removed from V and 9 bases from J, the gap between germline ends came to 13 bases. The CDR3 DNA is TGTGCCAGCACCCAGTGGGGAAGTGAGCAGTTCTTC. Its translation is CASTQWGSEQFF.

The table lists this clonotype with many counts. The chain is built from TRBV9 and TRBJ2-4; D might be TRBD2 (5 bases). This CDR3 is built from 16 residues. V was trimmed by 1 base and J by 7 bases, leaving 18 bases between them. Germline CDR1 reads SGDLS; CDR2 reads YYNGEE. The CDR3 sequence is CASSVTPGSSNNIQYF. The CDR3 nucleotides are TGTGCCAGCAGCGTAACACCGGGGAGTTCTAACAACATTCAGTACTTC.

V and J are TRBV2 and TRBJ1-6; D gene ambiguous. V was pared by 6 bases and J by 9 bases, with 9 bases between. Per germline, CDR1 SNHLY and CDR2 FYNNEI. The CDR3 loop spans 12 amino acids. The CDR3 sequence: CASRAVGSPLHF. The DNA for the CDR3 is TGTGCCAGCAGAGCGGTGGGTTCACCCCTCCACTTT.

This chain joins TRBV7-6 and TRBJ2-3, with 11 bases that match TRBD2. This CDR3 spans 16 amino acids. V gave up 4 bases and J gave up 4 bases; unmatched junction bases: 7. Germline V gives CDR1 SGHVS, CDR2 FNYEAQ. In DNA form, the CDR3 reads TGTGCCAGCAGCTCACGTAGCGGGAGGGCCGCAGATACGCAGTATTTT. Protein product: CASSSRSGRAADTQYF.

V is TRBV7-9 and J is TRBJ2-7, with D perhaps TRBD2 (6 bases). Germline CDR1 is SEHNR and CDR2 is FQNEAQ (reference sequence). V lost 0 bases and J lost 0, with 21 bases in between. The CDR3 has 19 residues. The CDR3 region is CASSLAPDRAGPSSYEQYF. The DNA for the CDR3 is TGTGCCAGCAGCTTAGCTCCTGATAGGGCGGGGCCGAGCTCCTACGAGCAGTACTTC.

Worth noting for this clonotype: This sequence may be a read error, since a much larger clone differs from it by one base. The rearrangement links TRBV3-1 to TRBJ2-7; D uncertain. CDR1 and CDR2 (germline): LGHDT, YNNKEL (reference sequence). CDR3 length: 15 amino acids. CDR3 protein: CASSQGRYSSYELYF. CDR3 bases: TGTGCCAGCAGTCAAGGCAGGTATAGCTCCTACGAGCTGTACTTC.

This clonotype has at least ten counts. The chain carries TRBV6-6 and TRBJ2-3; 9 nucleotides align to TRBD2. Unmatched junction bases numbered 5, after V lost 7 bases and J lost 3 bases. The CDR3 length is 14 residues. Germline V CDR1 and CDR2: MNHNY, SVGAGI (reference sequence). The CDR3 spells CASNKREATDTQYF. As DNA, the CDR3 is TGTGCCAGCAATAAGCGGGAGGCGACAGATACGCAGTATTTT.

Details on this clonotype: A much bigger clone sits one base away, suggesting this may be a read error. The J gene is TRBJ2-4, the V gene TRBV2; D remains unclear. This CDR3 is 14 amino acids long. Trimming shortened V by 7 bases and J by 0 bases, and 10 bases separated the two germline ends. Germline V gene sequence: CDR1 SNHLY, CDR2 FYNNEI. CDR3 bases: TGTGCCAGCAAAGTCCAGCTAGCCAAAAACATTCAGTACTTC. It is translated as CASKVQLAKNIQYF. Complete variable domain (other parts from reference TRBV2 and TRBJ2-4): EPEVTQTPSHQVTQMGQEVILRCVPISNHLYFYWYRQILGQKVEFLVSFYNNEISEKSEIFDDQFSVERPDGSNFTLKIRSTKLEDSAMYFCASKVQLAKNIQYFGAGTRLSVL.

This clonotype appeared many times. V gene TRBV9 combines with J gene TRBJ2-1; tentative D call: TRBD2 (6 bases). The CDR3 consists of 16 residues. Trimming took off 5 bases at V and 2 bases at J, with 17 bases between the two ends. Germline V CDR1 and CDR2: SGDLS, YYNGEE. The CDR3 loop is CASSDSRDSPYNEQFF. CDR3 DNA sequence: TGTGCCAGCAGTGATAGCCGGGACTCCCCCTACAATGAGCAGTTCTTC.

The table lists this clonotype with a few counts. This chain uses TRBV7-3 with TRBJ2-3; the match to TRBD2 covers 8 bases. V dropped 2 bases and J dropped 1; count of bases not matched to a gene: 8. Germline CDR1 and CDR2: SGHTA and FQGTGA. The CDR3 is 17 residues long. CDR3 residues: CASSLVGAGARTDTQYF. The CDR3 coding sequence is TGTGCCAGCAGCTTAGTGGGAGCGGGAGCGCGCACAGATACGCAGTATTTT.

CDR3 in amino acids: CASSPDGNYGYTF. The CDR3 DNA sequence: TGTGCCAGCAGCCCAGACGGGAACTATGGCTACACCTTC. The J gene is TRBJ1-2, the V gene TRBV7-9; D unresolved. Germline V gives CDR1 SEHNR, CDR2 FQNEAQ (reference sequence). Between the trimmed V and J ends, which lost 5 bases and 2 bases, there was a span of 9 bases. The CDR3 sequence is 13 residues long.

This clonotype was observed many times. This rearrangement joins TRBV10-3 to TRBJ2-3; a weak D match, TRBD2 (6 bases). Trimming left V 0 bases short and J 1 base short, with 11 bases between. This CDR3 spans 16 amino acids. The germline CDR1 and CDR2 sequences are ENHRY and SYGVKD. The CDR3 loop is CAISESGGAGTDTQYF. CDR3 nucleotide sequence: TGTGCCATCAGTGAGTCCGGGGGAGCGGGCACAGATACGCAGTATTTT.

The rearrangement links TRBV18 to TRBJ1-6; possibly TRBD1 for D (5 bases). Trimming removed 4 bases at V and 10 bases at J, with 23 bases between. Germline CDR1 KGHSH, CDR2 LQKENI. The CDR3 contains 17 residues. This CDR3 is CASSLENWGMVVSPLHF. In DNA, the CDR3 is TGTGCCAGCTCACTCGAGAATTGGGGCATGGTCGTCTCACCCCTCCACTTT.

This clonotype was counted ten times or more. The chain combines TRBV20-1 with TRBJ1-5; D is unresolved. The germline CDR1 and CDR2 sequences are DFQATT and SNEGSKA (reference sequence). V was trimmed by 0 bases and J by 0 bases, leaving 6 bases between them. This CDR3 spans 14 amino acids. The CDR3: CSAREGSSNQPQHF. CDR3 sequence (DNA): TGCAGTGCTAGAGAGGGTAGTAGCAATCAGCCCCAGCATTTT.

This clonotype is a singleton in its sample. The chain links TRBV7-3 to TRBJ2-3; no clear D. The CDR3 has 14 amino acids. CDR1 is SGHTA, CDR2 FQGTGA, per germline. V lost 0 bases to trimming and J lost 2 bases, with 6 bases between them. The CDR3 region is CASSLTAFTDTQYF. The CDR3 coding sequence is TGTGCCAGCAGCTTAACGGCTTTCACAGATACGCAGTATTTT.

Ten or more counts support this clonotype. V gene TRBV28 combines with J gene TRBJ1-6; D gene ambiguous. The ends were cut back, 8 bases at V and 9 bases at J, with 17 bases in the middle. The germline CDR1 and CDR2 sequences are MDHEN and SYDVKM. The CDR3 extends over 14 amino acids. The CDR3 sequence: CASSPSGFGSPLHF. In DNA, the CDR3 is TGTGCCAGCTCCCCCTCGGGCTTCGGTTCACCCCTCCACTTT.

V and J are TRBV28 and TRBJ2-3; D gene ambiguous. The CDR3 runs 13 residues. The V end was cut by 5 bases, the J end by 5 bases, with 11 bases between. Germline-derived CDR1 and CDR2 are MDHEN and SYDVKM. CDR3 region: CASSPPTGDTQYF. CDR3 DNA: TGTGCCAGCAGTCCCCCGACGGGAGATACGCAGTATTTT.

This clonotype has ten or more counts. The chain recombines TRBV18 with TRBJ1-4; TRBD1 matches 8 bases. CDR3 length equals 14 residues. J gave up 8 bases and V 6 bases, and 8 bases lay outside the gene matches. The germline V gene encodes CDR1 KGHSH and CDR2 LQKENI. The DNA for the CDR3 is TGTGCCAGCTCGGACAGGGTTCGCGGGGAAAAACTGTTTTTT. Protein: CASSDRVRGEKLFF.

Concerning this clonotype: A read error may be the cause here, since a much bigger clone is one base away. The chain has TRBV27 and TRBJ2-2, with 9 positions matching TRBD2. CDR1 is MNHEY and CDR2 is SMNVEV in the germline V gene (reference sequence). The CDR3 sequence is 15 residues long. V was clipped by 7 bases and J by 3 bases; unmatched bases: 6. CDR3 DNA: TGTGCCAGCACCCGACTAGCGGACGACACCGGGGAGCTGTTTTTT. This gives the protein CASTRLADDTGELFF.

This clonotype was detected ten times or more. The rearrangement links TRBV24-1 to TRBJ2-1; 8 positions agree with TRBD2. The CDR3 is made up of 13 amino acids. Trimming removed 6 bases from V and 8 bases from J; junction bases left unmatched: 5. Germline-derived CDR1 and CDR2 are KGHDR and SFDVKD. The CDR3 nucleotides read TGTGCCACCAGTAAGCGGGAGAAGTATGAGCAGTTCTTC. It specifies CATSKREKYEQFF.

This clonotype was picked up a small number of times. The chain couples TRBV29-1 to TRBJ2-2; D is undetermined. The CDR3 is 14 amino acids. The V gene lost 8 bases and the J gene lost 3 bases, with 16 bases spanning the gap. Germline CDR1 reads SQVTM; CDR2 reads ANQGSEA. The CDR3 DNA sequence: TGCAGCTTCTCGAGGAGTCCACACACCGGGGAGCTGTTTTTT. This gives the protein CSFSRSPHTGELFF.

In its sample, this clonotype was seen a few times. The chain is built from TRBV6-2 or TRBV6-3 and TRBJ2-3; 7 nucleotides match TRBD2. The CDR3 spans 15 residues. With V trimmed by 5 bases and J by 3 bases, 8 bases remained unmatched. The germline gives CDR1 MNHEY, CDR2 SVGEGT. The CDR3 DNA is TGTGCCAGCAGTCCTCGCGGGAGAGGGACAGATACGCAGTATTTT. It encodes CASSPRGRGTDTQYF.

This chain uses TRBV6-2 or TRBV6-3 with TRBJ1-5; no firm D call. Germline V gene sequence: CDR1 MNHEY, CDR2 SVGEGT. V lost 4 bases, J lost 5 bases, and 12 bases lay in between. The CDR3 totals 14 residues. The CDR3 bases are TGTGCCAGCAGTTCCCGCCAGCCCCATCAGCCCCAGCATTTT. Amino acid sequence: CASSSRQPHQPQHF.

This clonotype was picked up many times. The chain joins TRBV12-3 or TRBV12-4 to TRBJ2-3; D ambiguous. Trimming took 5 bases from V and 3 from J, leaving 9 bases between them. The length of the CDR3 is 13 residues. CDR3 loop: CASSVLRTDTQYF. The DNA of the CDR3 is TGTGCCAGCAGTGTCCTAAGAACAGATACGCAGTATTTT.

V is TRBV6-5 and J is TRBJ2-5; D uncertain. Germline-derived CDR1 and CDR2 are MNHEY and SVGAGI. Trimming cost V 11 bases and J 0 bases, with 10 bases left between them. This CDR3 region has 12 residues. The CDR3 DNA follows: TGTGCCGTCCGTAGGGACCAAGAGACCCAGTACTTC. It encodes CAVRRDQETQYF.